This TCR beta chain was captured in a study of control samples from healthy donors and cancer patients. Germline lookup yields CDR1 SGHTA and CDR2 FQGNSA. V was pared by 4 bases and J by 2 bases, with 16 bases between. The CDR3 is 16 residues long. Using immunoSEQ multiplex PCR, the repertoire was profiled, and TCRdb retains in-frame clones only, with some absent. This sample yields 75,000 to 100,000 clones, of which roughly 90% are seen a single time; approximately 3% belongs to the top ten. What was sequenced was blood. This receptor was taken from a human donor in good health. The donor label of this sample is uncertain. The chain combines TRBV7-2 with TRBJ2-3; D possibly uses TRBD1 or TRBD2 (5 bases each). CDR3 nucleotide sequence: TGTGCCAGCAGCTCTAACTCCGGGGCCCTCACAGATACGCAGTATTTT. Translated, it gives CASSSNSGALTDTQYF.